The 21 T cell receptor beta chains below come from one sample, sequenced in a study of shared clonotypes between healthy human individuals. Sequencing was performed with immunoSEQ multiplex PCR; in TCRdb, only in-frame clones are kept and a portion is missing. The repertoire holds around 2.5 million clones, with 90% to 95% as singletons. The sequenced material came from naive CD4+ T cells from PBMCs. Subset denoted: CD45RA+ positively selected. These receptor sequences come from a young man in good health. Some clones in this sample may be carry-over from other donors' samples.

The CDR3 coding sequence is TGTGCCAGCAGTCTCGCCCTCGGGGAGACCCAGTACTTC. This encodes CASSLALGETQYF. V usage is TRBV28 and J usage is TRBJ2-5; no clear D. The CDR3 loop spans 13 amino acids. The germline gives CDR1 MDHEN, CDR2 SYDVKM. The germline V and J ends were trimmed by 5 bases and 5 bases, with 12 bases remaining between them. The full variable domain, rest sourced from reference TRBV28 and TRBJ2-5, is DVKVTQSSRYLVKRTGEKVFLECVQDMDHENMFWYRQDPGLGLRLIYFSYDVKMKEKGDIPEGYSVSREKKERFSLILESASTNQTSMYLCASSLALGETQYFGPGTRLLVL.

The chain is built from TRBV19 and TRBJ2-3, with TRBD1 as a possible D gene (6 bases). The CDR3 is 14 amino acids. V lost 5 bases to trimming and J lost 6 bases, with 15 bases between them. CDR1 LNHDA and CDR2 SQIVND come from the germline V gene (reference sequence). This CDR3 is CASSRQVRADTQYF. CDR3 DNA: TGTGCCAGTAGTCGACAGGTGAGAGCCGATACGCAGTATTTT.

The chain carries TRBV20-1 and TRBJ1-2, with D possibly TRBD1 on 6 matching bases. The V end lost 5 bases, the J end lost 6 bases, and 10 bases lay between the germline ends. Germline V gives CDR1 DFQATT, CDR2 SNEGSKA (reference sequence). CDR3 length: 11 amino acids. This CDR3 is CSAAKGDGYTF. In DNA form, the CDR3 reads TGCAGTGCTGCCAAGGGGGATGGCTACACCTTC.

The rearrangement uses TRBV19 and TRBJ1-5; D remains ambiguous. Germline assignment: CDR1 LNHDA and CDR2 SQIVND (reference sequence). The CDR3 is 15 amino acids. Trimming pared 7 bases from V and 0 bases from J, leaving 13 bases between. CDR3 region: CASTVAVFSNQPQHF. In nucleotides, the CDR3 is TGTGCCAGTACCGTTGCCGTCTTTAGCAATCAGCCCCAGCATTTT.

Worth noting for this clone: Additional DNA sequences in this sample encode the identical CDR3. The gene calls are TRBV19 and TRBJ2-1; 11 bases are shared with TRBD2. Losses at the gene ends were 3 bases for V and 4 bases for J; bases not matched to a gene: 2. Germline assignment: CDR1 LNHDA and CDR2 SQIVND (reference sequence). This CDR3 contains 15 residues. The CDR3 DNA follows: TGTGCCAGTAGTATTAGCGGGAGGGCGTACAATGAGCAGTTCTTC. Its protein product is CASSISGRAYNEQFF.

The J gene is TRBJ2-1, the V gene TRBV7-2; D tentatively reads TRBD1 or TRBD2 (5 bases each). The CDR3 is 13 residues long. Trimming stripped 5 bases from V and 9 bases from J, with 14 bases between. Germline V gene sequence: CDR1 SGHTA, CDR2 FQGNSA. In DNA, the CDR3 is TGTGCCAGCAGCCGGCCCGGGGCTCGTGAGCAGTTCTTC. Translation: CASSRPGAREQFF.

The chain employs TRBV4-1 and TRBJ1-3; no reliable D call. Per germline, CDR1 MGHRA and CDR2 YSYEKL. The CDR3 extends over 15 amino acids. V was shortened by 0 bases and J by 0 bases, with 6 bases between the two germline ends. CDR3 region: CASSQDAGSGNTIYF. CDR3 bases: TGCGCCAGCAGCCAAGATGCTGGCTCTGGAAACACCATATATTTT.

This chain connects TRBV4-1 to TRBJ2-7; the D is unclear. In germline, CDR1 is MGHRA, CDR2 YSYEKL. This CDR3 region has 15 residues. V was cut by 1 base and J by 2 bases, with 12 bases left in between. In nucleotides, the CDR3 is TGCGCCAGCAGCCAAGTCCTAGGTGGGCCCTACGAGCAGTACTTC. Translation gives CASSQVLGGPYEQYF.

The V call is TRBV28, the J call TRBJ2-5; 7 nucleotides agree with TRBD1. This CDR3 is built from 16 residues. CDR1 is MDHEN and CDR2 is SYDVKM in the germline V gene. V was clipped by 6 bases and J by 1 base; unmatched bases: 11. CDR3 loop: CASSMHWDRVQETQYF. The DNA for the CDR3 is TGTGCCAGCAGCATGCACTGGGACAGAGTCCAAGAGACCCAGTACTTC.

The chain employs TRBV5-1 and TRBJ2-3; 8 bases are a match to TRBD2. CDR3 length: 13 amino acids. Germline V gives CDR1 SGHRS, CDR2 YFSETQ. V was clipped by 6 bases and J by 3 bases; unmatched bases: 3. CDR3 nucleotide sequence: TGCGCCAGCATTCCTAGCGGGACAGATACGCAGTATTTT. It translates to CASIPSGTDTQYF.

The rearrangement uses TRBV18 and TRBJ2-7, with 9 bases lining up with TRBD1. This CDR3 has 16 amino acids. Germline-derived CDR1 and CDR2 are KGHSH and LQKENI. The ends lost 3 bases at V and 3 bases at J; junction bases unmatched: 9. The CDR3 sequence is CASSPKGQGINYEQYF. As DNA, the CDR3 is TGTGCCAGCTCACCCAAAGGACAGGGGATAAACTACGAGCAGTACTTC. Using reference TRBV18 and TRBJ2-7 for the parts outside the CDR3, the full variable domain is NAGVMQNPRHLVRRRGQEARLRCSPMKGHSHVYWYRQLPEEGLKFMVYLQKENIIDESGMPKERFSAEFPKEGPSILRIQQVVRGDSAAYFCASSPKGQGINYEQYFGPGTRLTVT.

The rearrangement uses TRBV18 and TRBJ2-7, with 8 bases matching TRBD2. Germline CDR1 and CDR2: KGHSH and LQKENI. With 6 bases clipped from V and 4 bases from J, the junction kept 8 bases outside the gene matches. The CDR3 consists of 14 residues. CDR3 protein: CASSPAGDGYEQYF. The CDR3 DNA is TGTGCCAGCTCCCCAGCGGGGGACGGTTACGAGCAGTACTTC.

The chain couples TRBV9 to TRBJ1-3; D is ambiguous. This CDR3 has 18 amino acids. The germline gives CDR1 SGDLS, CDR2 YYNGEE. Trimming pared 0 bases from V and 1 base from J, leaving 17 bases between. CDR3: CASSVGLDLLRSGNTIYF. In DNA form, the CDR3 reads TGTGCCAGCAGCGTAGGTCTCGATCTTCTGCGTTCTGGAAACACCATATATTTT.

The chain links TRBV25-1 to TRBJ2-6; no firm D call. Germline V gene lookup returns CDR1 MGHDK and CDR2 SYGVNS. Trimming pared 5 bases from V and 0 bases from J, leaving 11 bases between. The CDR3 has 16 residues. CDR3: CASSTLGSSGANVLTF. For the CDR3, the DNA is TGTGCCAGCAGTACCCTCGGCAGCTCTGGGGCCAACGTCCTGACTTTC.

The chain is built from TRBV11-3 and TRBJ2-2; possibly TRBD1 or TRBD2 for D (6 bases each). Per the germline V gene, CDR1 is SGHNT and CDR2 is YENEEA. V dropped 7 bases and J dropped 1 base, with 13 bases sitting between them. This CDR3 is 15 amino acids long. Here the CDR3 reads CASKPGGQNTGELFF. As DNA, the CDR3 is TGTGCCAGCAAACCCGGGGGACAGAACACCGGGGAGCTGTTTTTT. Based on the CDR3 plus reference TRBV11-3 and TRBJ2-2, the full variable domain is EAGVVQSPRYKIIEKKQPVAFWCNPISGHNTLYWYLQNLGQGPELLIRYENEEAVDDSQLPKDRFSAERLKGVDSTLKIQPAELGDSAVYLCASKPGGQNTGELFFGEGSRLTVL.

The V and J genes are TRBV6-1 and TRBJ2-1; D gene ambiguous. The V end was cut by 9 bases, the J end by 3 bases, with 9 bases between. Per the germline V gene, CDR1 is MNHNS and CDR2 is SASEGT. This CDR3 is built from 12 residues. CDR3 amino acids: CASSPYYNEQFF. The CDR3 region has the DNA TGTGCCAGTAGCCCCTACTACAATGAGCAGTTCTTC.

This rearrangement joins TRBV6-5 to TRBJ2-2, with 9 bases that match TRBD1. The germline gives CDR1 MNHEY, CDR2 SVGAGI. The CDR3 runs to 16 residues. After removal of 3 bases from V and 5 bases from J, the junction contained 7 bases not matched to a gene. The CDR3 is CASSYDNRGPTGELFF. The CDR3 DNA is TGTGCCAGCAGTTATGATAACAGGGGGCCTACCGGGGAGCTGTTTTTT.

On this clone itself: The sample has other DNA sequences that encode this CDR3 too. The rearrangement uses TRBV5-1 and TRBJ2-1; D is uncertain. Germline CDR1 and CDR2: SGHRS and YFSETQ. The CDR3 loop spans 14 amino acids. V lost 0 bases, J lost 5 bases, and 9 bases lay in between. DNA of the CDR3: TGCGCCAGCAGCTTGGGGACGGGTAACAATGAGCAGTTCTTC. It is translated as CASSLGTGNNEQFF.

The V and J genes are TRBV6-1 and TRBJ1-1; 10 bases map to TRBD1. Germline CDR1 MNHNS, CDR2 SASEGT. This CDR3 is built from 15 residues. Unmatched junction bases numbered 14, after V lost 6 bases and J lost 10 bases. The CDR3 bases are TGTGCCAGCAGGGGGGTTGAGACAGGGGGCTTACGAGCTTTCTTT. It yields the protein CASRGVETGGLRAFF.

The gene calls are TRBV7-2 and TRBJ2-5, with a possible D match to TRBD2 (5 bases). From germline, CDR1 is SGHTA and CDR2 FQGNSA. Trimming took off 5 bases at V and 0 bases at J, with 13 bases between the two ends. The CDR3 length is 15 residues. The chain's CDR3 is CASSLGVAYQETQYF. DNA for the CDR3: TGTGCCAGCAGCCTCGGGGTAGCGTACCAAGAGACCCAGTACTTC.

This sequence joins TRBV5-6 and TRBJ2-5, with TRBD1 matching over 7 bases. Trimming removed 4 bases from V and 5 bases from J; junction bases left unmatched: 11. The CDR3 covers 15 residues. From germline, CDR1 is SGHDT and CDR2 YYEEEE. The CDR3 DNA reads as TGTGCCAGCAGCCCAGACAGGGCTTGGTGGGAGACCCAGTACTTC. Protein: CASSPDRAWWETQYF.